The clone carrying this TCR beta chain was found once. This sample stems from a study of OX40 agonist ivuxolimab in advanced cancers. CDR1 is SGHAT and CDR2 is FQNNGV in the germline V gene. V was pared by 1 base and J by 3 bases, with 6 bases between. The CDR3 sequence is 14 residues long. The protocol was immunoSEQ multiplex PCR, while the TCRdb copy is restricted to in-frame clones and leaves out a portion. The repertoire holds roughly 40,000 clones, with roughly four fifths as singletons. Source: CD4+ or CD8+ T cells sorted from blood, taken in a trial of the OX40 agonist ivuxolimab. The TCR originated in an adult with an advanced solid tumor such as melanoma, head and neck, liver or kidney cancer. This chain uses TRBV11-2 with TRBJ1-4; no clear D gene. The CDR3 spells CASSLGVSNEKLFF. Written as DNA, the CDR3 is TGTGCCAGCAGCTTAGGTGTGTCTAATGAAAAACTGTTTTTT.